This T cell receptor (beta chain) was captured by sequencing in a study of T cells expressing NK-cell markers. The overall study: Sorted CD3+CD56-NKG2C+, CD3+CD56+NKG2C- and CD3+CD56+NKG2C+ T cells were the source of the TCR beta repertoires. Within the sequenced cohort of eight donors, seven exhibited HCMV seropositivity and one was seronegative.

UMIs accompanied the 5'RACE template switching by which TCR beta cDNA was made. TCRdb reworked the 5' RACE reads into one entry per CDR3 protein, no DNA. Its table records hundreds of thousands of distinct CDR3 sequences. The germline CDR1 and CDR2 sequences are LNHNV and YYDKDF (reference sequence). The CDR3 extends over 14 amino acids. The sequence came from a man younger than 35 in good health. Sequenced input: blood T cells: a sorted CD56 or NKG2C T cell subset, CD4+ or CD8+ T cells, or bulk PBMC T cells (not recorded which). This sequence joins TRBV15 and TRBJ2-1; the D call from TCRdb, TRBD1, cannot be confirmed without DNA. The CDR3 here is CATSSRDRVNEQFF.